This T cell receptor beta chain appears in the sequencing data of a study of Ad26.COV2.S vaccination and SARS-CoV-2 variants (dated by TCRdb to about 2021). Background on the whole study: TCRbeta repertoire sequencing was used to assess the specificity and breadth of SARS-CoV-2-reactive T cell receptors after Ad26.COV2.S vaccination. A total of 32 samples were included in the TCR-sequenced set, comprising around 19 Ad26.COV2.S vaccine recipients, 5 placebo recipients and 8 SARS-CoV-2 convalescent individuals.

Reading the label with the study, this specimen's time point is: individuals recovered from natural SARS-CoV-2 infection. TCRbeta CDR3 regions were sequenced with the immunoSEQ Assay. After extraction, genomic DNA underwent amplification by bias-controlled multiplex PCR, followed by high-throughput sequencing. On the authors' methods: To quantify the absolute abundance of every unique TCRbeta CDR3 region, sequences were collapsed and filtered. T cell fraction was estimated by normalizing TCRbeta template counts to usable DNA, which was measured by amplifying reference genes present in all nucleated cells. Repertoire TCRs were annotated as SARS-CoV-2-specific by exact matching of V gene, CDR3 amino acid sequence and J gene to a known reactive TCR set. The reference SARS-CoV-2 TCR set was derived from MIRA and filtered for enrichment in COVID-19-positive ImmuneCODE repertoires, a step that removed public or cross-reactive TCRs. Drawing on the MIRA antigens, annotated TCRs were analysed further at the level of specific ORF or position within ORF. Depth was the summed frequency of annotated unique rearrangements, while breadth was defined as annotated unique rearrangements over total unique productive rearrangements. Two-sided Wilcoxon rank-sum tests were used to compare TCR breadth between groups. TCRdb mirrors the immuneACCESS table, restricted to in-frame sequences. Some clones are absent from its copies; in checked studies, under half trace to an unresolved V gene, and the reason for the others is unknown. D and trimming come from the DNA, and the V and J calls and clone size come from that table. The sample contains around 370,000 clones, roughly nine tenths of them found a single time. The top ten hold 3% to 4% of the sample.

Points on this clone: Its antigen is still unknown. No much larger clonotype is one base removed from it; base qualities were not supplied.

CDR1 is given as LGHNA and CDR2 as YSLEER, both from the germline V gene. Taken from cysteine to phenylalanine, the CDR3 has 16 residues. The kept DNA is CDR3 alone, 48 bases in frame from the first base. Ends trimmed: V by 3 bases, J by 6 bases; bases unmatched to a gene: 10. Broader findings and caveats from the paper: Spike-specific TCR breadth was higher in Ad26.COV2.S recipients than in placebo recipients (P = 0.0014). Comparable non-spike TCR breadth was observed between vaccine and placebo recipients, consistent with only spike being contained in the vaccine. After vaccination, spike-specific CD8+ and CD4+ T cell responses were reported to show substantial breadth. The authors noted that the TCR breadth and depth analyses may have underestimated total T cell responses.

The sequence is built from TRBV4-3 and TRBJ1-5, with 8 bases in between that match TRBD1. Material: peripheral blood, obtained after recovery from COVID-19. This clonotype was obtained from a human donor who had recovered from COVID-19. In nucleotides, the sequence is TGCGCCAGCAGCCAGGCCATAGACAGGGGAAGTCAGCCCCAGCATTTT. It specifies CASSQAIDRGSQPQHF.